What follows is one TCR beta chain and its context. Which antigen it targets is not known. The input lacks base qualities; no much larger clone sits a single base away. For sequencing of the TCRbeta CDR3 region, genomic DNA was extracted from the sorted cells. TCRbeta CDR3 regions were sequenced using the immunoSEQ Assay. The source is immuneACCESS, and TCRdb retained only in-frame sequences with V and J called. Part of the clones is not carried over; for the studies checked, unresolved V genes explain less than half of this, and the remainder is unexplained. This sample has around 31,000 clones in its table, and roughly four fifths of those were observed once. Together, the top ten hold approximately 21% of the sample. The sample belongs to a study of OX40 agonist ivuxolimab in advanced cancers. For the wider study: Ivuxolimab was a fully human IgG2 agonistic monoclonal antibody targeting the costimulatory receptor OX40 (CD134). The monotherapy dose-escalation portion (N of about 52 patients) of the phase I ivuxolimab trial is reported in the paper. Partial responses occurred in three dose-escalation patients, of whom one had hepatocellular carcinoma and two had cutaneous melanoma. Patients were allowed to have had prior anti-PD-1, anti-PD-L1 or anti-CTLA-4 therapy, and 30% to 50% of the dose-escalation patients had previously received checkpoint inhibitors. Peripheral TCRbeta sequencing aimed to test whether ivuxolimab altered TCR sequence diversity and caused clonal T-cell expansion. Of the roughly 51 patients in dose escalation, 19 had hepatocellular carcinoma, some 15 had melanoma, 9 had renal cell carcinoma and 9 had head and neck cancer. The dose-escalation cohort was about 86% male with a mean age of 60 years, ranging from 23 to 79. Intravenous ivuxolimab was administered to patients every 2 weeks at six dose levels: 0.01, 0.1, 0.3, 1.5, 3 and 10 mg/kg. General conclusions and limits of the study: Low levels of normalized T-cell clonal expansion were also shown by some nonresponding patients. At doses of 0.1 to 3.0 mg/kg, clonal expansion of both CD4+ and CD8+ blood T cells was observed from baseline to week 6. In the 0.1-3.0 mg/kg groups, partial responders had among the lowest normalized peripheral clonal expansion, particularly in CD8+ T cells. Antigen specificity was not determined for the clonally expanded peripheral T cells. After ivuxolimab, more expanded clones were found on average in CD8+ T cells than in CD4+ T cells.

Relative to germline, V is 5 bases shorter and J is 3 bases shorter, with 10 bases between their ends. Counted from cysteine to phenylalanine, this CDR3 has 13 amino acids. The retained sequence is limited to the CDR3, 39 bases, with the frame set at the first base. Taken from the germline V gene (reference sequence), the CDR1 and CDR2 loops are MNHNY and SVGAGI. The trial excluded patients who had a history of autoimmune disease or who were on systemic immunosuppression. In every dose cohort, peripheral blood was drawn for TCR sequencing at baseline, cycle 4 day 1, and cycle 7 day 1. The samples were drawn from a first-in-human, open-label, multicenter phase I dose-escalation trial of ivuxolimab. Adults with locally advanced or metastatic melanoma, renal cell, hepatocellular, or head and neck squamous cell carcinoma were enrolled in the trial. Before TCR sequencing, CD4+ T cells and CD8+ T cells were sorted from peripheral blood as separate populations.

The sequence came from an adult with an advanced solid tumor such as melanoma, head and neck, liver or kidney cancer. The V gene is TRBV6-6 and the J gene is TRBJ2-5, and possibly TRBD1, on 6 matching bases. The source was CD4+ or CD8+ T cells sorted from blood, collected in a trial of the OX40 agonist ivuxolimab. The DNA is TGTGCCAGCAGTCTGGGGGCGGAAGAGACCCAGTACTTC. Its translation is CASSLGAEETQYF.